This is a list of T cell receptor beta chains from one sample in a study of molecular identifiers for immune sequencing clone quantification. TCRdb reanalysed the PCR reads using MiXCR and keeps one entry per CDR3 protein. The table shows about 9,600 distinct CDR3 sequences, with approximately 19% occurring only once. The material sequenced was naive CD8+ T cells from blood, with Jurkat cell RNA spiked in. The receptor set was obtained from a human donor in good health. Some libraries in this study had Jurkat cell RNA spiked in. Each CDR3 is given with its conserved first and last residue. The D gene is left open where the match is weak. Clone size appears in some rows only: once, few, many, or a class for an expanded clone.

d_call,j_call,v_call,clone_size,cdr3_nt,cdr3_aa
TRBD1,TRBJ2-7,TRBV18,many,TGTGCCAGCTCACCGTTCGAACACAGGGGGCCCTACGAGCAGTACTTC,CASSPFEHRGPYEQYF
.,TRBJ1-5,TRBV7-9,.,TGTGCCAGCAGCTTGGGGGGAGGGCCCCAGCATTTT,CASSLGGGPQHF
.,TRBJ1-1,TRBV7-9,medium-sized,TGTGCCAGCAGCCCGACGACAGCGAACACTGAAGCTTTCTTT,CASSPTTANTEAFF
TRBD2,TRBJ2-7,TRBV4-3,many,TGCGCCAGCAGCCAAGATTGGACTAGCGGGGGCTACGAGCAGTACTTC,CASSQDWTSGGYEQYF
.,TRBJ2-2,TRBV7-9,many,TGTACCAGCAGCCCGGGCAGCGCGAACACCGGGGAGCTGTTTTTT,CTSSPGSANTGELFF
.,TRBJ1-2,TRBV7-9,medium-sized,TGTGCCAGCAGTCCTGTGTACTATGGCTACACCTTC,CASSPVYYGYTF
.,TRBJ2-1,TRBV18,many,TGTGCCAGCTCACCACTGGGGAGCTCCTACAATGAGCAGTTCTTC,CASSPLGSSYNEQFF
TRBD2,TRBJ2-3,TRBV20-1,many,TGCAGTGCTCATTCTGGCGGGGGGAGCACAGATACGCAGTATTTT,CSAHSGGGSTDTQYF
.,TRBJ2-5,TRBV12-3/TRBV12-4,many,TGTGCCAGCAGTTTATACCGGACATCTCGGGAGACCCAGTACTTC,CASSLYRTSRETQYF
.,TRBJ1-1,TRBV10-3,many,TGTGCCATCAGTGAGCAGGCAGGAATGAACACTGAAGCTTTCTTT,CAISEQAGMNTEAFF
.,TRBJ1-5,TRBV4-3,medium-sized,TGCGCCAGCAGCCAAGATAAGGGCGGTTATCAGCCCCAGCATTTT,CASSQDKGGYQPQHF
.,TRBJ2-1,TRBV6-2/TRBV6-3,.,TGTGCCAGCAGTTCGGACAGCGAGCAGTTCTTC,CASSSDSEQFF
.,TRBJ2-7,TRBV7-9,once,TGTGCCAGCAGCAGGATGACGGGATCAGGGTACGAGCAGTACTTC,CASSRMTGSGYEQYF
.,TRBJ1-2,TRBV27,.,TGTGCCAGCAGTTTATCAGGGCGAAGCGGCGACACCTTC,CASSLSGRSGDTF
.,TRBJ2-3,TRBV4-3,.,TGCGCCAGCAGCCTAGCGGCCTCCGGCACAGATACGCAGTATTTT,CASSLAASGTDTQYF
.,TRBJ1-1,TRBV15,many,.,CATSREVGQGNTEASF
TRBD2,TRBJ2-7,TRBV6-5,many,TGTGCCAGCAGTACTAGCGGAGGAGGGTTCTACGAGCAGTACTTC,CASSTSGGGFYEQYF
.,TRBJ2-7,TRBV2,.,TGTGCCAGCACCCCCCCGGGGCGCAGCGAGCAGTACTTC,CASTPPGRSEQYF
.,TRBJ2-1,TRBV12-3/TRBV12-4,many,TGTGCCAGCAGTTTTGAAGGGTCATGGTACAATGAGCAGTTCTTC,CASSFEGSWYNEQFF
TRBD2,TRBJ2-7,TRBV19,medium-sized,TGTGCCAGTAGTATAGGAGCGGGGTCCTACGAGCAGTACTTC,CASSIGAGSYEQYF
.,TRBJ2-5,TRBV10-2,.,TGCGCCAGCAGGTCCGAGCCAAATAGGGAAGAGACCCAGTACTTC,CASRSEPNREETQYF
.,TRBJ2-1,TRBV20-1,many,TGCAGTGCTAGAGACCCAGCTGGGACCTACAATGAGCAGTTCTTC,CSARDPAGTYNEQFF
.,TRBJ1-1,TRBV7-9,medium-sized,TGTGCCAGCAGCTTTCGGGGGGCAGGGCCTGAAGCTTTCTTT,CASSFRGAGPEAFF
.,TRBJ2-1,TRBV7-9,many,TGTGCCAGCAGCTTATCGAGGGGCGCAACGGGAAATGAGCAGTTCTTC,CASSLSRGATGNEQFF
.,TRBJ1-2,TRBV27,medium-sized,TGTGCCAGCAGTTTAGGGGCAGGGGCAAACTATGGCTACACCTTC,CASSLGAGANYGYTF
TRBD2,TRBJ2-7,TRBV28,.,TGTGCCAGCAGTCCCAGACTAGCGCCCCTCGAGCAGTACTTC,CASSPRLAPLEQYF
TRBD2,TRBJ2-7,TRBV4-3,.,TGCGCCAGCAGCCAAGATAGAGGTGTAAGCGGGAGTTCCTACGAGCAGTACTTC,CASSQDRGVSGSSYEQYF
.,TRBJ1-4,TRBV27,.,TGTGCCAGCAGTCCAAGGCCCCTTAATGAAAAACTGTTTTTT,CASSPRPLNEKLFF
.,TRBJ2-5,TRBV4-1,medium-sized,TGCGCCAGCAGCCAAGACCCGGCGGAGACCCAGTACTTC,CASSQDPAETQYF
.,TRBJ1-2,TRBV7-9,medium-sized,TGTGCCAGCAGCTTAGATGGGGGCACGATTAACTATGGCTACACCTTC,CASSLDGGTINYGYTF